The T cell receptor (beta chain) under discussion was sequenced for a study of identical twins. Regarding the study as a whole: Memory repertoires showed no such pattern, whereas abundant cord blood beta clonotypes carried fewer insertions. The presence of invariant MAIT and iNKT cells could partly confound analyses of zero-insertion sequences.

Concerning this clonotype itself: Antigen: not known.

TCRdb fed the 5' RACE reads into MiXCR, producing one record per CDR3 protein. The data show 500,000 to 650,000 distinct CDR3 sequences, just over 7% seen once. Deletions cut 1 base from V and 3 bases from J, with 4 bases between. The CDR3 contains 13 residues. In germline, CDR1 is SEHNR, CDR2 FQNEAQ (reference sequence). Every one of the donors was a healthy Caucasian. In addition, the sample was reused for a study of yellow fever vaccine responses in identical twins. That paper states: Convergence reportedly seemed to mark part of the twins' vaccine T cell response, with personalization marking the rest.

The clonotype was recovered from a woman under 30 in good health. The chain employs TRBV7-9 and TRBJ2-1; no definite D call. Sequenced material: PBMCs. The CDR3 here is CASSLDNYNEQFF. Written as DNA, the CDR3 is TGTGCCAGCAGCTTAGACAACTACAATGAGCAGTTCTTC.